These 23 T cell receptor beta chains originate from one sample sequenced in a study of Ad26.COV2.S vaccination and SARS-CoV-2 variants (dated by TCRdb to the early 2020s). The treatment or condition label for this specimen denotes: about 20 received Ad26.COV2.S at low or high dose, single or two shots; roughly five received placebo; per-sample allocation not given. For vaccine and placebo recipients, the sequenced repertoires came from samples collected on day 63 after the first injection. The receptor library was made with the immunoSEQ multiplex PCR assay. What TCRdb holds here is the immuneACCESS table cut down to in-frame rearrangements. Part of the clones is not present; checked against another copy, under half of the missing clones reflect an unresolved V gene, and the others are unexplained. The sample data list hundreds of thousands of clones, and more than 80% of these were observed just once. Approximately 1.5% of the sample is in the top ten clones.

The source material was peripheral blood, sampled in a trial of Ad26.COV2.S vaccine versus placebo. These receptors all stem from a person between 18 and 65 years old who received the Ad26.COV2.S COVID-19 vaccine or a placebo.

The CDR3 spells CASSSLTRGLAEPRPETQYF. For the CDR3, the DNA is TGTGCCAGCAGTTCACTGACCCGGGGACTAGCGGAACCCAGGCCAGAGACCCAGTACTTC. This chain links TRBV28 with TRBJ2-5; 11 nucleotides align to TRBD2. Germline V gives CDR1 MDHEN, CDR2 SYDVKM. V lost 4 bases and J lost 4; bases outside the gene matches: 20. The CDR3 spans 20 residues.

This clone occurred once. Here the CDR3 DNA reads TGTGCCAGCAGCTTTCAGGGGAGCTCCTACGAGCAGTACTTC. Translated: CASSFQGSSYEQYF. The chain couples TRBV7-9 to TRBJ2-7; D is perhaps TRBD1 (6 bases). The V end lost 3 bases, the J end lost 0 bases, and 9 bases lay between the germline ends. CDR3 length: 14 amino acids. Germline V CDR1 and CDR2: SEHNR, FQNEAQ (reference sequence).

This chain joins TRBV27 and TRBJ1-1; 7 bases line up with TRBD1. CDR3 length: 14 residues. The germline gives CDR1 MNHEY, CDR2 SMNVEV (reference sequence). The V segment lost 6 bases and the J segment 2 bases; nucleotides outside the gene matches: 6. The CDR3: CASRYNRGNTEAFF. DNA of the CDR3: TGTGCCAGCAGATATAACAGGGGAAACACTGAAGCTTTCTTT.

V usage is TRBV30 and J usage is TRBJ1-5; no clear D. Germline CDR1 GTSNPN, CDR2 SVGIG (reference sequence). V was shortened by 2 bases and J by 7 bases, with 15 bases between the two germline ends. The CDR3 is 14 residues long. CDR3 DNA: TGTGCCTGGAGTCGACGGACGGCTGGGCAGCCCCAGCATTTT. Residues: CAWSRRTAGQPQHF.

The chain joins TRBV10-3 to TRBJ1-2; no reliable D call. Trimming removed 0 bases from V and 5 bases from J, with 10 bases in between. The CDR3 covers 14 residues. CDR1 is ENHRY and CDR2 is SYGVKD in the germline V gene. This CDR3 reads CAISESLTVYGYTF. The DNA for the CDR3 is TGTGCCATCAGTGAGTCGTTGACCGTATATGGCTACACCTTC.

The rearrangement uses TRBV27 and TRBJ1-4, with 7 positions matching TRBD1. The CDR3 extends over 15 amino acids. Per germline, CDR1 MNHEY and CDR2 SMNVEV (reference sequence). V lost 2 bases to trimming and J lost 5 bases; unmatched junction nucleotides: 5. This CDR3 is CASSLQGGWNEKLFF. The CDR3 DNA sequence: TGTGCCAGCAGTTTACAGGGGGGGTGGAATGAAAAACTGTTTTTT.

The V and J genes are TRBV5-1 and TRBJ1-2, with no clear D. Trimming removed 8 bases at V and 2 bases at J, with 13 bases between. This CDR3 has 13 amino acids. CDR1 SGHRS and CDR2 YFSETQ come from the germline V gene. CDR3 in amino acids: CASGESANYGYTF. The CDR3 coding sequence is TGCGCCAGTGGAGAGTCAGCGAACTATGGCTACACCTTC.

A single count supports this clone. Distinct nucleotide sequences in the sample also encode this CDR3. CDR3 amino acids: CASSLWGTGELFF. CDR3 nucleotides: TGTGCCAGCAGTTTATGGGGAACCGGGGAGCTGTTTTTT. V usage is TRBV12-3 or TRBV12-4 and J usage is TRBJ2-2; D uncertain. This CDR3 region has 13 residues. Trimming stripped 2 bases from V and 5 bases from J, with 6 bases between.

This chain connects TRBV6-6 to TRBJ2-7; 9 nucleotides align to TRBD1. CDR1 and CDR2 (germline): MNHNY, SVGAGI (reference sequence). With V trimmed by 1 base and J by 2 bases, 6 bases remained unmatched. This CDR3 is 16 amino acids long. The CDR3 is CASSYYRGPMTYEQYF. The CDR3 DNA reads as TGTGCCAGCAGTTACTACAGGGGGCCAATGACCTACGAGCAGTACTTC.

The chain recombines TRBV5-1 with TRBJ2-5; D might be TRBD1 (7 bases). This CDR3 spans 14 amino acids. Trimming shortened V by 4 bases and J by 2 bases, and 12 bases separated the two germline ends. Germline assignment: CDR1 SGHRS and CDR2 YFSETQ. The CDR3 region has the DNA TGCGCCAGCAGCCCCCAGGGGGGACAAGAGACCCAGTACTTC. The encoded protein is CASSPQGGQETQYF.

The chain couples TRBV19 to TRBJ1-4; the D is unclear. Trimming took off 7 bases at V and 11 bases at J, with 14 bases between the two ends. This CDR3 contains 12 residues. Germline V gene lookup returns CDR1 LNHDA and CDR2 SQIVND (reference sequence). CDR3 protein: CASISTPGKLFF. For the CDR3, the DNA is TGTGCCAGTATATCGACCCCCGGGAAACTGTTTTTT.

The rearrangement uses TRBV9 and TRBJ2-4, with D possibly being TRBD2 (5 bases). The CDR3 has 15 amino acids. The V and J ends lost 4 bases and 3 bases respectively, with 14 bases between them. Germline V lookup: CDR1 SGDLS, CDR2 YYNGEE. For the CDR3, the DNA is TGTGCCAGCAGCCCGAGACCCACTAGCAAAAACATTCAGTACTTC. It specifies CASSPRPTSKNIQYF.

This rearrangement joins TRBV19 to TRBJ2-7; TRBD1 is a possible D gene (6 bases). The length of the CDR3 is 11 residues. The V end lost 5 bases, the J end lost 7 bases, and 9 bases lay between the germline ends. The V gene's germline CDR1 is LNHDA and CDR2 SQIVND (reference sequence). The CDR3 region has the DNA TGTGCCAGTAGTGGGGGCCCTGAGCAGTACTTC. Translated, it gives CASSGGPEQYF.

The rearrangement uses TRBV25-1 and TRBJ2-7; D not certain. The CDR3 covers 11 residues. Between the trimmed V and J ends, which lost 9 bases and 5 bases, there was a span of 11 bases. Germline CDR1 reads MGHDK; CDR2 reads SYGVNS. The CDR3 bases are TGTGCCAGGCAAGTAGTGGACGAGCAGTACTTC. Residues: CARQVVDEQYF.

The chain is built from TRBV6-5 and TRBJ1-1, with a tentative D call TRBD1 (5 bases). V was pared by 0 bases and J by 3 bases, with 14 bases between. CDR1 and CDR2 (germline): MNHEY, SVGAGI. The CDR3 has 16 residues. CDR3 nucleotide sequence: TGTGCCAGCAGTTACTCGATCCATTCAGGGTACACTGAAGCTTTCTTT. Protein product: CASSYSIHSGYTEAFF.

The CDR3 DNA sequence: TGTGCCAGCAGCCAGTCCCATGAGCAGTTCTTC. Its protein is CASSQSHEQFF. The chain is built from TRBV3-1 (or the pseudogene TRBV3-2) and TRBJ2-1; D call uncertain. CDR3 length equals 11 residues. The V gene's germline CDR1 is LGHDT and CDR2 YNNKEL (reference sequence). V shed 3 bases and J shed 8 bases, with 5 bases lying between them.

This clone was recorded a few times. The J gene is TRBJ2-2, the V gene TRBV5-1; no reliable D call. Deletions cut 0 bases from V and 6 bases from J, with 6 bases between. Germline CDR1 is SGHRS and CDR2 is YFSETQ. This CDR3 region has 13 residues. CDR3 sequence (DNA): TGCGCCAGCAGCTTGGCTTCTCCCGGGGAGCTGTTTTTT. Residues: CASSLASPGELFF.

V usage is TRBV2 and J usage is TRBJ2-7; D is unclear. Trimming took off 1 base at V and 9 bases at J, with 10 bases between the two ends. CDR1 SNHLY and CDR2 FYNNEI come from the germline V gene. The CDR3 loop spans 12 amino acids. The CDR3 DNA reads as TGTGCCAGCAGTGAAGGTCAGCGAGGGCAGTACTTC. As protein: CASSEGQRGQYF.

This clone has ten or more counts. The CDR3 reads CASSQGQENTEAFF. The CDR3 nucleotides are TGTGCCAGCTCACAAGGACAGGAGAACACTGAAGCTTTCTTT. The gene calls are TRBV18 and TRBJ1-1; 7 bases map to TRBD1. V lost 4 bases, J lost 1 base, and 3 bases stayed unmatched. The CDR3 has 14 amino acids. Germline CDR1 is KGHSH and CDR2 is LQKENI.

This chain links TRBV7-9 with TRBJ2-1; 14 bases line up with TRBD2. The CDR3 covers 18 residues. Trimming at V came to 3 bases and at J to 0 bases, leaving 4 bases not matched to a gene. The germline V gene has CDR1 SEHNR and CDR2 FQNEAQ (reference sequence). As DNA, the CDR3 is TGTGCCAGCAGCTTGGGACTAGCGGGGGTGAGCTCCTACAATGAGCAGTTCTTC. Protein: CASSLGLAGVSSYNEQFF.

The chain links TRBV3-1 (or the pseudogene TRBV3-2) to TRBJ1-4; the D is unclear. V lost 7 bases, J lost 1 base, and 10 bases lay in between. Germline V gene data show CDR1 as LGHDT and CDR2 as YNNKEL (reference sequence). This CDR3 is built from 14 residues. DNA of the CDR3: TGTGCCAGCACGACGAGCGGAACTAATGAAAAACTGTTTTTT. Translation: CASTTSGTNEKLFF.

This chain's CDR3 is CASSDWARTKSSYNEQFF. In DNA form, the CDR3 reads TGTGCCAGCAGTGATTGGGCCCGGACAAAGAGCTCCTACAATGAGCAGTTCTTC. This chain joins TRBV2 and TRBJ2-1; the D gene is possibly TRBD1 (5 bases). Between the trimmed V and J ends, which lost 3 bases and 0 bases, there was a span of 18 bases. The germline V gene has CDR1 SNHLY and CDR2 FYNNEI. This CDR3 has 18 residues.

The chain uses TRBV5-1 and TRBJ2-7; 13 bases agree with TRBD2. Trimming removed 4 bases from V and 6 bases from J; junction bases left unmatched: 7. Per the germline V gene, CDR1 is SGHRS and CDR2 is YFSETQ. This CDR3 has 15 residues. The CDR3 here is CASSTSGLAGSEQYF. The CDR3 DNA is TGCGCCAGCAGCACCTCGGGACTAGCGGGAAGCGAGCAGTACTTC.